The T cell receptor beta chain described here comes from a study of T cell repertoires in cytomegalovirus infection. Study summary: Both CMV infection and a matching HLA type were indicated by public TCR beta signatures.

TCRdb reanalysed the reads using MiXCR and keeps one entry per CDR3 protein. The sample records some 220,000 distinct CDR3 sequences, roughly an eighth being singletons. The table lists this clonotype with many counts. Antigen specificity is unknown. Study findings and constraints: Clonotypes of TCR beta that were HLA-C-restricted and CMV-specific dominated the ex vivo response.

The CDR3 is made up of 14 amino acids. Germline CDR1 reads SGHTA; CDR2 reads FQGNSA. V lost 4 bases and J lost 4, with 13 bases in between. The sequenced sample was PBMCs. The chain carries TRBV7-2 and TRBJ1-1; the D gene is possibly TRBD1 (5 bases). The receptor was isolated from a human donor in good health (CMV status not recorded). Some clones in this sample may be carry-over from other donors' samples. The CDR3 nucleotides are TGTGCCAGCAGCTCACTCACAGGCGCCACTGAAGCTTTCTTT. It codes for CASSSLTGATEAFF.